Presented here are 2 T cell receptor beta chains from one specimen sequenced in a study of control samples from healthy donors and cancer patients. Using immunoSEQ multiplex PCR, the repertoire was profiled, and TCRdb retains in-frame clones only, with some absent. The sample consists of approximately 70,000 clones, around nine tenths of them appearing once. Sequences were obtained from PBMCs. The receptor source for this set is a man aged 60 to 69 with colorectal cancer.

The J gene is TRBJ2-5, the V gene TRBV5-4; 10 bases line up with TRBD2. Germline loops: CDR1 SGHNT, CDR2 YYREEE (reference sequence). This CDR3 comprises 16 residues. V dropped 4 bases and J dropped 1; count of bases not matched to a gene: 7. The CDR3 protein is CASSTLAGARQETQYF. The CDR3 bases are TGTGCCAGCAGCACCCTAGCGGGGGCACGCCAAGAGACCCAGTACTTC.

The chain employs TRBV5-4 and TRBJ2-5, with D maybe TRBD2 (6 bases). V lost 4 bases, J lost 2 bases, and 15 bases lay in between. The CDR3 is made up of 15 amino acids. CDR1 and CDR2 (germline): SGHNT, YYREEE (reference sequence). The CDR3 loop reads CASSAASAGQETQYF. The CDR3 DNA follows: TGTGCCAGCAGCGCGGCTAGCGCGGGGCAAGAGACCCAGTACTTC.